This entry lists 17 T cell receptor beta chains sequenced from one sample in a study of control samples from healthy donors and cancer patients. Some clones are missing from TCRdb's copy, which holds only in-frame ones; the method was immunoSEQ multiplex PCR. Here the sample spans roughly 140,000 clones, around 90% being singletons. The sequenced material came from blood. These receptors were collected from a young man in good health.

This chain joins TRBV14 and TRBJ2-7, with 8 positions matching TRBD2. From germline, CDR1 is SGHDN and CDR2 FVKESK. This CDR3 region has 15 residues. J lost 2 bases, V lost 5 bases, and 8 bases had no gene match. The CDR3 region has the DNA TGTGCCAGCAGCGAAGTGGTAGCGGGAACCTACGAGCAGTACTTC. It specifies CASSEVVAGTYEQYF.

The genes are TRBV18 and TRBJ2-7, with 9 bases lining up with TRBD1. The J segment lost 5 bases and the V segment lost 5 bases, leaving 7 bases of the junction unmatched. Per the germline V gene, CDR1 is KGHSH and CDR2 is LQKENI. This CDR3 is 14 amino acids long. The CDR3 region has the DNA TGTGCCAGCTCAACCTCGGGACAGGGAGACGAGCAGTACTTC. This encodes CASSTSGQGDEQYF.

The chain uses TRBV6-6 and TRBJ2-6; D unclear. With 4 bases removed from V and 0 bases from J, the gap between germline ends came to 4 bases. CDR1 MNHNY and CDR2 SVGAGI come from the germline V gene (reference sequence). This CDR3 spans 14 amino acids. This CDR3 reads CASSWGSGANVLTF. CDR3 nucleotide sequence: TGTGCCAGCAGTTGGGGCTCTGGGGCCAACGTCCTGACTTTC.

The chain carries TRBV29-1 and TRBJ2-1; D is tentatively TRBD1 or TRBD2 (5 bases each). Trimming took off 3 bases at V and 6 bases at J, with 27 bases between the two ends. The CDR3 spans 18 residues. Germline V gene data show CDR1 as SQVTM and CDR2 as ANQGSEA. In DNA form, the CDR3 reads TGCAGCGTTGAGACGGGTCAGGCTACTCTACTAGGGGTCAATGAGCAGTTCTTC. Amino acids: CSVETGQATLLGVNEQFF.

V gene TRBV19 combines with J gene TRBJ1-6, with TRBD1 identical over 8 bases. From germline, CDR1 is LNHDA and CDR2 SQIVND (reference sequence). The length of the CDR3 is 16 residues. The V segment lost 3 bases and the J segment 10 bases; nucleotides outside the gene matches: 11. For the CDR3, the DNA is TGTGCCAGTAGTATCCACCGGACAGGGAATGTCTCACCCCTCCACTTT. Its translation: CASSIHRTGNVSPLHF.

The V and J genes are TRBV5-6 and TRBJ2-4; 11 nucleotides agree with TRBD1. The CDR3 is 16 amino acids. V trimming: 4 bases; J trimming: 6 bases; junction bases outside the gene matches: 9. The germline V gene encodes CDR1 SGHDT and CDR2 YYEEEE. The chain's CDR3 is CASSRTGGALRNIQYF. The CDR3 bases are TGTGCCAGCAGCAGGACAGGGGGCGCGTTAAGAAACATTCAGTACTTC.

The gene calls are TRBV7-9 and TRBJ2-5, with 9 bases identical to TRBD1. The CDR3 is 15 amino acids. Trimming at V came to 2 bases and at J to 2 bases, leaving 3 bases not matched to a gene. Germline CDR1 is SEHNR and CDR2 is FQNEAQ (reference sequence). CDR3 bases: TGTGCCAGCAGCTTATACAGGGGGCTTCAAGAGACCCAGTACTTC. Translation: CASSLYRGLQETQYF.

The V call is TRBV6-6, the J call TRBJ1-5, with TRBD1 matching 8 bases. The CDR3 contains 16 residues. V was pared by 5 bases and J by 1 base, with 7 bases of the junction left unmatched. The germline gives CDR1 MNHNY, CDR2 SVGAGI (reference sequence). CDR3 sequence reads: CASSRRTGSSNQPQHF. As DNA, the CDR3 is TGTGCCAGCAGTCGACGGACAGGGTCAAGCAATCAGCCCCAGCATTTT.

The V and J genes are TRBV15 and TRBJ2-1, with D tentatively TRBD2 (6 bases). Looked up from germline, CDR1 is LNHNV and CDR2 is YYDKDF (reference sequence). V lost 3 bases and J lost 7, with 16 bases in between. The CDR3 spans 15 residues. DNA for the CDR3: TGTGCCACCAGCAGGCGGACGGGAGTGTTGAATGAGCAGTTCTTC. Its translation: CATSRRTGVLNEQFF.

The chain joins TRBV2 to TRBJ2-6; D may match TRBD1 or TRBD2 (5 bases each). Germline V gives CDR1 SNHLY, CDR2 FYNNEI. V was clipped by 11 bases and J by 5 bases, with 19 bases between them. The CDR3 runs to 15 residues. The CDR3 DNA follows: TGTGCCGGCAAGGGACCTAATATGTGGGCCAACGTCCTGACTTTC. It codes for CAGKGPNMWANVLTF.

V is TRBV13 and J is TRBJ1-4; D call uncertain. V was clipped by 5 bases and J by 4 bases, with 5 bases between them. Germline assignment: CDR1 PRHDT and CDR2 FYEKMQ (reference sequence). The CDR3 sequence is 12 residues long. The CDR3 DNA follows: TGTGCCAGCAGCCTTCTTAATGAAAAACTGTTTTTT. Protein product: CASSLLNEKLFF.

This rearrangement joins TRBV5-1 to TRBJ2-7; unclear D gene. The V end was cut by 0 bases, the J end by 0 bases, with 16 bases between. The CDR3 is made up of 17 amino acids. Per germline, CDR1 SGHRS and CDR2 YFSETQ. The CDR3: CASSLGVRATSSYEQYF. CDR3 nucleotides: TGCGCCAGCAGCTTGGGGGTCCGGGCAACGAGCTCCTACGAGCAGTACTTC.

This clone was counted once. The chain recombines TRBV2 with TRBJ2-7, with 10 bases lining up with TRBD1. The CDR3 extends over 12 amino acids. With 7 bases clipped from V and 4 bases from J, the junction kept 1 base outside the gene matches. Per the germline V gene, CDR1 is SNHLY and CDR2 is FYNNEI. The CDR3 DNA is TGTGCCAGCATGGGACAGGGGTACGAGCAGTACTTC. As protein: CASMGQGYEQYF.

This clone appeared once. V gene TRBV9 combines with J gene TRBJ2-3; TRBD1 matches at 11 bases. Trimming removed 2 bases from V and 1 base from J; junction bases left unmatched: 3. This CDR3 is 16 amino acids long. Germline V gene sequence: CDR1 SGDLS, CDR2 YYNGEE. The CDR3 reads CASSVWDRGGTDTQYF. As DNA, the CDR3 is TGTGCCAGCAGCGTGTGGGACAGGGGGGGCACAGATACGCAGTATTTT.

This clone was observed at least ten times. The CDR3 bases are TGTGCCAGCAGTGATAGGGCCTCTGGGGCCAACGTCCTGACTTTC. Protein sequence: CASSDRASGANVLTF. The chain couples TRBV6-1 to TRBJ2-6; D not resolved. V lost 3 bases to trimming and J lost 0 bases, with 6 bases between them. CDR3 length equals 15 residues. Looked up from germline, CDR1 is MNHNS and CDR2 is SASEGT.

The V and J genes are TRBV21-1 and TRBJ1-5; TRBD1, as called in the table, went unchecked against the DNA. TRBV21-1 is a documented pseudogene. CDR3 size: 17 residues. CDR3 protein: CASGEFRQNYSNQPQHF. The CDR3 DNA sequence: TGTGCCAGCGGCGAATTCCGACAGAATTATAGCAATCAGCCCCAGCATTTT.

The rearrangement links TRBV5-1 to TRBJ1-4; D is perhaps TRBD1 (5 bases). The CDR3 loop spans 14 amino acids. Germline assignment: CDR1 SGHRS and CDR2 YFSETQ. V was cut by 4 bases and J by 3 bases, with 10 bases left in between. The CDR3 loop reads CASSPGPSNEKLFF. The CDR3 bases are TGCGCCAGCAGCCCGGGACCGTCTAATGAAAAACTGTTTTTT.